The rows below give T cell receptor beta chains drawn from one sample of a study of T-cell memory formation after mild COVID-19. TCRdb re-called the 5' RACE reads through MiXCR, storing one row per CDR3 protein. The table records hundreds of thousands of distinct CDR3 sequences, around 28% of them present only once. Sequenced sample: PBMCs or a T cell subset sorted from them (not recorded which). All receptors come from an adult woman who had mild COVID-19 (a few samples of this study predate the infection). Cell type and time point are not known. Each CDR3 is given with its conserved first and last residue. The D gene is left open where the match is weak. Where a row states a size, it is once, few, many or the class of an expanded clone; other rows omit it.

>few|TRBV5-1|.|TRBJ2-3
TGCGCCAGCAGCTCTGGGGGCTTGGGCACAGATACGCAGTATTTT
CASSSGGLGTDTQYF
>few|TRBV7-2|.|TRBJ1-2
TGTGCCAGCAGCCCGTACAGGGCCGGGGCGTCTATTGGCTACACCTTC
CASSPYRAGASIGYTF
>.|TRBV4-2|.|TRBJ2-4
TGTGCCAGCAGCCAGGATGTGACTCAAAACATTCAGTACTTC
CASSQDVTQNIQYF
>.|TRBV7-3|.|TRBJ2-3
TGTGCCAGCAGCCTAGGGTTAGGGCCGGTAGATACGCAGTATTTT
CASSLGLGPVDTQYF
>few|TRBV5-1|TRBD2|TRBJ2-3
TGCGCCAGCAGCTTGGAGCGGGGGGATACGCAGTATTTT
CASSLERGDTQYF
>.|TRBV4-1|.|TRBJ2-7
TGCGCCAGCAGTCAAAGGAGAGAGGGAACCTACGAGCAGTACTTC
CASSQRREGTYEQYF
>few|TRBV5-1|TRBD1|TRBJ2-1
TGCGCCAGCAGCTTGGACCCGGGACAGAATAACAATGAGCAGTTCTTC
CASSLDPGQNNNEQFF
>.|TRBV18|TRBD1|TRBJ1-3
TGTGCCAGCTCTACCGGGACAGGGTCTGGAAACACCATATATTTT
CASSTGTGSGNTIYF
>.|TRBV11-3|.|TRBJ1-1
TGTGCCAGCAGCTTAGCTCCGGGCCGGAACACTGAAGCTTTCTTT
CASSLAPGRNTEAFF
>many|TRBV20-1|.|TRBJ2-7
TGCAGTGCTAGAGATGGGGGCGGGACGGAGGCCTACGAGCAGTACTTC
CSARDGGGTEAYEQYF
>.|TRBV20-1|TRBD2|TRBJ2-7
TGCAGTGCTACTAACGGACTAGCGGGAGAGACAGAACCCTACGAGCAGTACTTC
CSATNGLAGETEPYEQYF
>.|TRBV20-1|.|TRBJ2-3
TGCAGTGCGGGGGTCGGGGCTAGCACAGATACGCAGTATTTT
CSAGVGASTDTQYF
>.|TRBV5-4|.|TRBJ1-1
TGTGCCAGTCAGGGTGAATCCACATTGGGGGCTTTCTTT
CASQGESTLGAFF
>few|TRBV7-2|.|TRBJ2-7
TGTGCCAGCAGCTTAGCGTGGAGCGGGTCCTACTACGAGCAGTACTTC
CASSLAWSGSYYEQYF
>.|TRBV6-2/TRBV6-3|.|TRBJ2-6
TGTGCCAGCAGCGCCGTCGGCCCCTCTGGGGCCAACGTCCTGACTTTC
CASSAVGPSGANVLTF
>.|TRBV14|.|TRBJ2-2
TGTGCCAGCAGCCAGGCGGGTTGGGCGGAGTATACCGGGGAGCTGTTTTTT
CASSQAGWAEYTGELFF
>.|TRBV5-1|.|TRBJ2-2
TGCGCCAGCAGCTTGGGTCAGGTGAACACCGGGGAGCTGTTTTTT
CASSLGQVNTGELFF
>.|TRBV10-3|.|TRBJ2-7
TGTGCCATCAGTGAAGCTGGGGGGCTCTCCTACGAGCAGTACTTC
CAISEAGGLSYEQYF